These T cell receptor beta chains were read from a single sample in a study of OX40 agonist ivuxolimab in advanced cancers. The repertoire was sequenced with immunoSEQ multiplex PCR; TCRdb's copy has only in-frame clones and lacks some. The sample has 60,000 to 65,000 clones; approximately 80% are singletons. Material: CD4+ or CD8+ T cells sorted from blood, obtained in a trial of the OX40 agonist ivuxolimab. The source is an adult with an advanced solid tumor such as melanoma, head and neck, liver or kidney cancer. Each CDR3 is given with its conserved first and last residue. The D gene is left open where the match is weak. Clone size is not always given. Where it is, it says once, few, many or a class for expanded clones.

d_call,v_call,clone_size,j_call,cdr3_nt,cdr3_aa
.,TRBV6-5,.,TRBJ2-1,TGTGCCAGCAGCGTAGCCAGCTCCTACAATGAGCAGTTCTTC,CASSVASSYNEQFF
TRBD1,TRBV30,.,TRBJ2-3,TGTGCCTGGCAACAGGGGGCCAGCACAGATACGCAGTATTTT,CAWQQGASTDTQYF
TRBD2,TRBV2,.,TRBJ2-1,TGTGCCAGCAGTGCACTAGCGGGAGAAACCGGTGAGCAGTTCTTC,CASSALAGETGEQFF
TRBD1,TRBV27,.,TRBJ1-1,TGTGCCAGCAGTACAACTTCCGGGACAGTCGCCCAAGCTTTCTTT,CASSTTSGTVAQAFF
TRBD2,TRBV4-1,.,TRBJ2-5,TGCGCCAGCAGCCAGGCACTAGCGGGAGGGGAGACCCAGTACTTC,CASSQALAGGETQYF
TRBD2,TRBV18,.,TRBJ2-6,TGTGCCAGCTCCTCCGGGGGGAACGTCCTGACTTTC,CASSSGGNVLTF
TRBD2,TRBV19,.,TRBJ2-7,TGTGCCAGTAGTAACCCGGGGGGGGTCTCCCACGAGCAGTACTTC,CASSNPGGVSHEQYF
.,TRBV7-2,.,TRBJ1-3,TGTGCCAGCAGCTTATGGGCACCCGACTCTGGAAACACCATATATTTT,CASSLWAPDSGNTIYF
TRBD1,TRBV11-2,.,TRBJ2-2,TGTGCCAGCAGCTTAGGAGTTGGGACAGCCACCGGGGAGCTGTTTTTT,CASSLGVGTATGELFF
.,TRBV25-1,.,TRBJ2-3,TGTGCCAGCAGTGAACTGACATTCGCTAGCACAGATACGCAGTATTTT,CASSELTFASTDTQYF
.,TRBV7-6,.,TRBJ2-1,TGTGCCAGCAGCGCTTATTGGAGCAATGAGCAGTTCTTC,CASSAYWSNEQFF
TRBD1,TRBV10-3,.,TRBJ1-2,TGTGCCATCAGGGATGGACAGGGAGGCGACTATGGCTACACCTTC,CAIRDGQGGDYGYTF
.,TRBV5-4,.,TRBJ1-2,TGTGCCAGCAGCTCCGACAGCTTCACGGTTCTCTATGGCTACACCTTC,CASSSDSFTVLYGYTF
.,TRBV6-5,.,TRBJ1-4,TGTGCCAGCAGTTACCGAGGACTCGAAAAACTGTTTTTT,CASSYRGLEKLFF
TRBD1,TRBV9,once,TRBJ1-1,TGTGCCAGCAGCTCTCCGGGCAGGGGGGCCGCTGAAGCTTTCTTT,CASSSPGRGAAEAFF
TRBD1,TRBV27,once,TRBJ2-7,TGTGCCAGCAGAGCTACAGGGGTCTACGAGCAGTACTTC,CASRATGVYEQYF
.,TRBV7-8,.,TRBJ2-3,TGTGCCAGCAGCCGGCCACCCACAGATACGCAGTATTTT,CASSRPPTDTQYF
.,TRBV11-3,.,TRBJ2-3,TGTGCCAGCAGCTTGGGGCGTAGCACAGATACGCAGTATTTT,CASSLGRSTDTQYF
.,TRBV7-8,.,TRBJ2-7,TGTGCCAGCAGCTCGCCACCGGGGTACGAGCAGTACTTC,CASSSPPGYEQYF
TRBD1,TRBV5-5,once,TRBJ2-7,TGTGCCAGCAGCTCCCGGGACAGCGGCTACGAGCAGTACTTC,CASSSRDSGYEQYF
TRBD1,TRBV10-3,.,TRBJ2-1,TGTGCCATCAGATTGACAGGGGGCTGGAATGAGCAGTTCTTC,CAIRLTGGWNEQFF
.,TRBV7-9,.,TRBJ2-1,TGTGCCAGCAGCTTACTTTTGGCAGGGAGCAATGAGCAGTTCTTC,CASSLLLAGSNEQFF
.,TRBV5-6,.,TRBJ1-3,TGTGCCAGCAGCCCAAGGGGGATGACGGGAAACACCATATATTTT,CASSPRGMTGNTIYF
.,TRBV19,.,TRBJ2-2,TGTGCCAGTAGTATAGGGCTTTGGGTCACCGGGGAGCTGTTTTTT,CASSIGLWVTGELFF
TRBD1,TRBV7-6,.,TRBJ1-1,TGTGCCAGCAGCTCTCATCCGGGACAGGGAGGGACTGAAGCTTTCTTT,CASSSHPGQGGTEAFF
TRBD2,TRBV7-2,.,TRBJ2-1,TGTGCCAGCAGCTTAGCATCTCGGCTAGCGGGGGTGGAGCAGTTCTTC,CASSLASRLAGVEQFF
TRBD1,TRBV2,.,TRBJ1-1,TGTGCCAGCAATCCAGACAGGGCTAACACTGAAGCTTTCTTT,CASNPDRANTEAFF